The entry below gives a single T cell receptor beta chain sequence along with its context. What it binds is not known. The sample is drawn from a study of a mutant IDH1 vaccine in newly diagnosed glioma. Overall study context: Radiotherapy alone preceded vaccination by 4-6 weeks; alternatively, vaccination started with temozolomide cycles. Prior therapy was radiotherapy, temozolomide, or both; most received both.

Here immunoSEQ multiplex PCR was the method, and the copy in TCRdb shows in-frame clones only, minus some. The sample holds roughly 130,000 clones; 80% are singletons and the top ten take about 5.5%. The CDR3 sequence is 15 residues long. V shed 0 bases and J 4 bases; nucleotides not matched to a gene: 6. Germline assignment: CDR1 SGHTS and CDR2 YDEGEE. The time point denotes: week 11, during vaccination. Doses of 300 ug of mutant IDH1 20-mer peptide were given with topical imiquimod. Astrocytomas that were new, WHO grade 3 or 4, IDH1-mutant and ATRX-lost were present in the donors. The sample in question was PBMCs, obtained from a glioma patient whose treatment included an IDH1 peptide vaccine. This receptor was obtained from a man between 40 and 49 years old with glioma. The chain links TRBV5-8 to TRBJ1-1; 7 nucleotides line up with TRBD1. The CDR3 DNA sequence: TGTGCCAGCAGCTTGGGTTGGCAGGGGGTCACTGAAGCTTTCTTT. Encoded protein: CASSLGWQGVTEAFF.